The 5 T cell receptor beta chains below come from one sample, sequenced in a study of cytomegalovirus exposure and HLA in healthy donors. PCR involved 60 Vbeta and 13 Jbeta primers. Using immunoSEQ multiplex PCR, the repertoire was profiled, and TCRdb retains in-frame clones only, with some absent. In the table there are about 160,000 clones, approximately 78% of which are singletons. Material: PBMCs. The source is a woman aged 40 to 55 in good health and CMV-seronegative.

This chain joins TRBV2 and TRBJ1-2, with D possibly TRBD1 on 6 matching bases. The germline V and J ends were trimmed by 6 bases and 2 bases, with 13 bases remaining between them. The CDR3 contains 14 residues. Per the germline V gene, CDR1 is SNHLY and CDR2 is FYNNEI. DNA for the CDR3: TGTGCCAGCAGGGGAGACGGACAGAACTATGGCTACACCTTC. Residues: CASRGDGQNYGYTF.

CDR3 in DNA: TGCGCCAGCAGCCAAGATGTCGGGGGTTACGAGCAGTACTTC. It translates to CASSQDVGGYEQYF. J is TRBJ2-7 and V is TRBV4-1, with a tentative D call TRBD2 (6 bases). With 0 bases removed from V and 4 bases from J, the gap between germline ends came to 10 bases. CDR3 size: 14 residues. Germline V lookup: CDR1 MGHRA, CDR2 YSYEKL.

The rearrangement links TRBV5-6 to TRBJ1-4; D is unclear. The CDR3 runs 16 residues. Between the trimmed V and J ends, which lost 1 base and 0 bases, there was a span of 10 bases. Germline V gene data show CDR1 as SGHDT and CDR2 as YYEEEE. For the CDR3, the DNA is TGTGCCAGCAGCTTGTCCCTAGGTACAACTAATGAAAAACTGTTTTTT. Its protein product is CASSLSLGTTNEKLFF.

The rearrangement joins TRBV6-5 to TRBJ2-7, with TRBD2 as a possible D gene (5 bases). V gave up 0 bases and J gave up 7 bases, with 7 bases separating them. Germline V gene lookup returns CDR1 MNHEY and CDR2 SVGAGI. There are 12 residues in the CDR3. DNA of the CDR3: TGTGCCAGCAGTTACTCTTCGGGAGAGCAGTACTTC. It yields the protein CASSYSSGEQYF.

This clone is large by share. The chain has TRBV11-2 and TRBJ1-2; D possibly corresponds to TRBD1 (6 bases). The CDR3 runs 13 residues. Germline CDR1 SGHAT, CDR2 FQNNGV. Between the trimmed V and J ends, which lost 8 bases and 10 bases, there was a span of 20 bases. The chain's CDR3 is CASGPGAFWDYTF. The CDR3, as DNA: TGTGCCAGCGGACCAGGGGCCTTCTGGGACTACACCTTC.